The sequence of this TCR beta chain was determined in a study of blood T cells in healthy people across ages. This clonotype has just a few counts. A sample-barcoded 5' primer and a J-beta primer mix were used in a second PCR of roughly 6 to 11 cycles. Through a template-switch adaptor with 12 random nucleotides, each cDNA molecule received a tag. MiXCR, run by TCRdb on the 5' RACE reads, gives a single entry per CDR3 protein. The table lists 1.5 million to 2 million distinct CDR3 sequences, approximately 40% of them singletons, with under 30% in the top ten. The source of this sequence is a human donor in good health. Material for sequencing was blood.

CDR3 DNA: TGTGCCACCAGTGACCCCCCCGATACGCAGTATTTT. Protein product: CATSDPPDTQYF. V is TRBV24-1 and J is TRBJ2-3; D gene ambiguous. The CDR3 runs to 12 residues. Trimming removed 4 bases from V and 6 bases from J, with 7 bases in between. Germline lookup yields CDR1 KGHDR and CDR2 SFDVKD.